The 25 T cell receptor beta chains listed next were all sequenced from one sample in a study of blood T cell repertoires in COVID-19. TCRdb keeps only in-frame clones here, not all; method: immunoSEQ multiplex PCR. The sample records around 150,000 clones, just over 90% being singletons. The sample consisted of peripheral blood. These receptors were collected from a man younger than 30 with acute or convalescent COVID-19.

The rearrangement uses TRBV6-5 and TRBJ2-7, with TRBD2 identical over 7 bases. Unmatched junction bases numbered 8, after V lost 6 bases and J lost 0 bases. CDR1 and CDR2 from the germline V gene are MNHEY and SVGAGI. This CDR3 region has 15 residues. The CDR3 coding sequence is TGTGCCAGCAGAACTCCTAGCGGTCCCTCCTACGAGCAGTACTTC. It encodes CASRTPSGPSYEQYF.

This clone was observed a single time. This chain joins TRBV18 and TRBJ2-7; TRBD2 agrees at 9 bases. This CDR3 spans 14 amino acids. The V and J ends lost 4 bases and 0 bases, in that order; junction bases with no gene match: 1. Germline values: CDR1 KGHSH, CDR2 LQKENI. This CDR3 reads CASSRGLASYEQYF. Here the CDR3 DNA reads TGTGCCAGCTCACGGGGACTAGCCTCCTACGAGCAGTACTTC.

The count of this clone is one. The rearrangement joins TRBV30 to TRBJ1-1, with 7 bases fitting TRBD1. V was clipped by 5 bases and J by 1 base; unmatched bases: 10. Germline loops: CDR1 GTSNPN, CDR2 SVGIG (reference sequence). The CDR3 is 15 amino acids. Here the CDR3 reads CAWLYRGQRNTEAFF. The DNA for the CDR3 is TGTGCCTGGTTATACAGGGGCCAAAGGAACACTGAAGCTTTCTTT. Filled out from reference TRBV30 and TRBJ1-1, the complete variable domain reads SQTIHQWPATLVQPVGSPLSLECTVEGTSNPNLYWYRQAAGRGLQLLFYSVGIGQISSEVPQNLSASRPQDRQFILSSKKLLLSDSGFYLCAWLYRGQRNTEAFFGQGTRLTVV.

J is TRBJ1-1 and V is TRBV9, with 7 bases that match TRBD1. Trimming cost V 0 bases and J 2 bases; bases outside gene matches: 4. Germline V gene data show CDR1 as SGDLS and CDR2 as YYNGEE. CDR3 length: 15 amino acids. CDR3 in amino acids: CASSVEGGLNTEAFF. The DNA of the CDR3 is TGTGCCAGCAGCGTAGAAGGGGGCCTTAACACTGAAGCTTTCTTT.

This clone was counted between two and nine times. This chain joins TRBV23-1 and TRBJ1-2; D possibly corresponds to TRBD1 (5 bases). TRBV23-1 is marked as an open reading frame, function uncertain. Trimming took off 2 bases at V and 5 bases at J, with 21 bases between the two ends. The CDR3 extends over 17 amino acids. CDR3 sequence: CASSQTTRAGDRYGYTF. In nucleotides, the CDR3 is TGCGCCAGCAGTCAAACCACAAGAGCGGGGGATCGGTATGGCTACACCTTC.

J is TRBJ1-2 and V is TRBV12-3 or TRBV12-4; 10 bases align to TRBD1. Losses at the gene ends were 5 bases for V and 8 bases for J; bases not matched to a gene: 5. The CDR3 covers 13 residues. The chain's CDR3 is CASSGGQGFGYTF. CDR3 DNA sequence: TGTGCCAGCAGTGGGGGACAGGGGTTCGGCTACACCTTC.

The CDR3 here is CASGLGAQSGTDTQYF. DNA for the CDR3: TGTGCTAGTGGTTTGGGGGCCCAATCGGGCACAGATACGCAGTATTTT. This chain uses TRBV12-5 with TRBJ2-3; the D is unclear. V gave up 1 base and J gave up 1 base, with 12 bases separating them. The CDR3 sequence is 16 residues long. Germline V gene lookup returns CDR1 LGHNT and CDR2 FRNRAP. Looking up the rest from reference TRBV12-5 and TRBJ2-3 gives the full variable domain: DARVTQTPRHKVTEMGQEVTMRCQPILGHNTVFWYRQTMMQGLELLAYFRNRAPLDDSGMPKDRFSAEMPDATLATLKIQPSEPRDSAVYFCASGLGAQSGTDTQYFGPGTRLTVL.

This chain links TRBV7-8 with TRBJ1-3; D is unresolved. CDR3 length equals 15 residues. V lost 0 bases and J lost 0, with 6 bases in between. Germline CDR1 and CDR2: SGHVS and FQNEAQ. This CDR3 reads CASSLAMSSGNTIYF. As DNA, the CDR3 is TGTGCCAGCAGCTTAGCCATGAGCTCTGGAAACACCATATATTTT.

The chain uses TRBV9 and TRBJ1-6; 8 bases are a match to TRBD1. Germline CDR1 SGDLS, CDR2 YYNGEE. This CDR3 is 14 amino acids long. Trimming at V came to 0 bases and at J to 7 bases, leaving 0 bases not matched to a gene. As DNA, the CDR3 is TGTGCCAGCAGCGTAGGACAGGGGAATTCACCCCTCCACTTT. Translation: CASSVGQGNSPLHF.

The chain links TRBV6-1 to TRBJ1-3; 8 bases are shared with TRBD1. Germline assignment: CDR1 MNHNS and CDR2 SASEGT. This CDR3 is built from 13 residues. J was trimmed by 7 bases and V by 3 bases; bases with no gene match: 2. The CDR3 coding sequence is TGTGCCAGCAGTGAGAGACAGGGGAACACCATATATTTT. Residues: CASSERQGNTIYF.

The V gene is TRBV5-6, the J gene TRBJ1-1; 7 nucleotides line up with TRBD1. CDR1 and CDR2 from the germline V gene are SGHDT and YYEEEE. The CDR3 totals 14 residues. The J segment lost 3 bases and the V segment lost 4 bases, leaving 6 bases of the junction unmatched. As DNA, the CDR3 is TGTGCCAGCAGCCCCTACCAGGGGGACACTGAAGCTTTCTTT. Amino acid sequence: CASSPYQGDTEAFF.

The chain's CDR3 is CSVRWRLAAYEQYF. DNA of the CDR3: TGCAGCGTTCGATGGAGACTAGCGGCCTACGAGCAGTACTTC. The genes are TRBV29-1 and TRBJ2-7, with 9 bases aligning to TRBD2. V dropped 5 bases and J dropped 2; count of bases not matched to a gene: 7. CDR1 is SQVTM and CDR2 is ANQGSEA in the germline V gene. The CDR3 contains 14 residues.

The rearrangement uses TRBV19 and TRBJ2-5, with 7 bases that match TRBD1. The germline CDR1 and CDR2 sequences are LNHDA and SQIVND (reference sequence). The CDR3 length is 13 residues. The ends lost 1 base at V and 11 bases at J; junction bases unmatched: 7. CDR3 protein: CASSIGAGGIQYF. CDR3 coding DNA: TGTGCCAGTAGTATAGGTGCAGGGGGTATTCAGTACTTC.

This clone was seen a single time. CDR3 sequence: CANKGVSGANVLTF. The CDR3 DNA is TGTGCCAATAAAGGGGTTTCTGGGGCCAACGTCCTGACTTTC. The rearrangement joins TRBV5-8 to TRBJ2-6; tentative D call: TRBD1 (5 bases). There are 14 residues in the CDR3. Germline values: CDR1 SGHTS, CDR2 YDEGEE. Trimming took off 9 bases at V and 1 base at J, with 11 bases between the two ends.

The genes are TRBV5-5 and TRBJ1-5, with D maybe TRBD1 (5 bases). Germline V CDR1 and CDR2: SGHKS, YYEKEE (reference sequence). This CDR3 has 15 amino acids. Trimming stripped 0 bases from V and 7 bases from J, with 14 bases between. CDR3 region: CASSLGQGLWQPQHF. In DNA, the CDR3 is TGTGCCAGCAGCTTGGGCCAGGGTCTCTGGCAGCCCCAGCATTTT.

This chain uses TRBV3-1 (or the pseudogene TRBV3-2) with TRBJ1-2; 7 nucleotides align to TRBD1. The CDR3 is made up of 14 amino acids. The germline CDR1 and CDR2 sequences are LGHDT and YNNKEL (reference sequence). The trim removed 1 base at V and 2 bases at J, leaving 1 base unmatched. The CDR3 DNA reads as TGTGCCAGCAGCCAAGTACAGGGGAACTATGGCTACACCTTC. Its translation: CASSQVQGNYGYTF.

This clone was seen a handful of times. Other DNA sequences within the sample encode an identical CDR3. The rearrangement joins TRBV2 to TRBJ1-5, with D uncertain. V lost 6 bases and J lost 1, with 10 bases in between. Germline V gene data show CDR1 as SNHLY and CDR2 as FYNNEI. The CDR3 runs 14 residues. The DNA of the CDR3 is TGTGCCAGCAGGGCAGGTCTCAGCAATCAGCCCCAGCATTTT. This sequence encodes CASRAGLSNQPQHF.

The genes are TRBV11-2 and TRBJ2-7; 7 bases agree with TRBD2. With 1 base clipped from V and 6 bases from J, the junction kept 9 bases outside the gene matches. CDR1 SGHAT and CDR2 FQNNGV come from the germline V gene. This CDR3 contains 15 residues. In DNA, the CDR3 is TGTGCCAGCAGCTTAGGAGGTGGGAGGGCGGGCGAGCAGTACTTC. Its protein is CASSLGGGRAGEQYF.

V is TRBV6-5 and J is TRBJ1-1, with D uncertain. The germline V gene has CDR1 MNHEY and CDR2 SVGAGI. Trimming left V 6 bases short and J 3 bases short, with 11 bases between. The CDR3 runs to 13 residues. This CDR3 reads CASRWKADTEAFF. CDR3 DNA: TGTGCCAGCAGGTGGAAGGCGGACACTGAAGCTTTCTTT.

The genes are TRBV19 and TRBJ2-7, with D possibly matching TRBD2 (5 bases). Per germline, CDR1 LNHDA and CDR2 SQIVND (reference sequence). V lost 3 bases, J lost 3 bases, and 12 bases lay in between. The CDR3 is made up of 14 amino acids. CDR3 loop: CASSIAGKGYEQYF. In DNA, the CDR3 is TGTGCCAGTAGTATTGCCGGGAAGGGCTACGAGCAGTACTTC.

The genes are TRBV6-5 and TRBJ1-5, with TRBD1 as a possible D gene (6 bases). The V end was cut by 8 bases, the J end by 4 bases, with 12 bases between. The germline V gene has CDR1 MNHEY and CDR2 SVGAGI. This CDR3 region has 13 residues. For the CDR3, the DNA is TGTGCCAGCCGGACAGATGCGAATCAGCCCCAGCATTTT. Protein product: CASRTDANQPQHF.

The CDR3 sequence: CAWSHGELFF. CDR3 in DNA: TGTGCCTGGAGTCACGGGGAGCTGTTTTTT. The chain has TRBV30 and TRBJ2-2; D remains ambiguous. Germline assignment: CDR1 GTSNPN and CDR2 SVGIG (reference sequence). The CDR3 is 10 amino acids. The germline V and J ends were trimmed by 2 bases and 7 bases, with 2 bases remaining between them.

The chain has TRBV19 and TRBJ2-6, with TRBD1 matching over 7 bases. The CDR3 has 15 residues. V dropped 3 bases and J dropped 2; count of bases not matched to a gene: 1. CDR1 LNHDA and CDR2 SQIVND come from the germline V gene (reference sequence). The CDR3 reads CASSITGAGANVLTF. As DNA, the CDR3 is TGTGCCAGTAGTATCACAGGGGCTGGGGCCAACGTCCTGACTTTC.

The CDR3: CASSSSDPATEAFF. CDR3 coding DNA: TGTGCCAGCAGTTCCAGCGATCCCGCCACTGAAGCTTTCTTT. V and J are TRBV6-5 and TRBJ1-1, with D unresolved. The CDR3 extends over 14 amino acids. Germline assignment: CDR1 MNHEY and CDR2 SVGAGI. V was pared by 4 bases and J by 4 bases, with 13 bases between.

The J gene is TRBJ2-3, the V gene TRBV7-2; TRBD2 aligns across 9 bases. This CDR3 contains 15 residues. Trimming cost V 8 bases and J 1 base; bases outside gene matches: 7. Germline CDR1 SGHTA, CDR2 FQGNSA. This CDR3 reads CASRSGGRGTDTQYF. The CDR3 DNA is TGTGCCAGCCGTAGCGGGGGCCGGGGCACAGATACGCAGTATTTT.